The rows below give T cell receptor beta chains drawn from one sample of a study of shared T cell receptors in the human thymus. Sequencing used immunoSEQ multiplex PCR; TCRdb keeps in-frame clones, though not all of them. The table has 650,000 to 950,000 clones, roughly 85% seen once. The sample was also linked to a second study, of human thymus T cells.

The sample taken for sequencing was thymocytes. All receptors derive from a girl under two years old with a congenital heart defect. CDR3s include the opening cysteine and the closing phenylalanine or tryptophan. Fields, in order: clone size, J gene, V gene, D gene, CDR3 DNA, CDR3 protein. D genes are given only for firm matches. Some rows mark clone size as missing; the rest say once, few, many or name a class of expanded clone.

>NA|TRBJ1-1|TRBV20-1|NA
TGCAGTGCTAGGGCGAACACTGAAGCTTTCTTT
CSARANTEAFF
>NA|TRBJ1-4|TRBV11-3|NA
TGTGCCAGCAGCCCACCGGGGTGGATAAATGAAAAACTGTTTTTT
CASSPPGWINEKLFF
>NA|TRBJ1-5|TRBV5-4|TRBD1
TGTGCCAGCAGCTCGGACAGGGCTCAGCCCCAGCATTTT
CASSSDRAQPQHF
>NA|TRBJ1-1|TRBV10-3|TRBD1
TGTGCCATCAGTCCGGGACAGGGGGTGACCACTGAAGCTTTCTTT
CAISPGQGVTTEAFF
>NA|TRBJ1-1|TRBV6-5|TRBD1
TGTGCCAGCAGTTACCCCGGAACAGGGGGCGAGTTGGAAGCTTTCTTT
CASSYPGTGGELEAFF
>NA|TRBJ1-3|TRBV4-3|TRBD1
TGCGCCAGCACCCAGGACAGGGCTGGAAACACCATATATTTT
CASTQDRAGNTIYF
>NA|TRBJ2-3|TRBV12-1|NA
TGTGCCAGCAGCGCCCTGGGACAGGGGGCTACAGATACGCAGTATTTT
CASSALGQGATDTQYF
>NA|TRBJ2-5|TRBV5-4|NA
TGTGCCAGCAGCTTGCGACACGCGGGGAAGAAGGAGACCCAGTACTTC
CASSLRHAGKKETQYF
>NA|TRBJ2-2|TRBV15|NA
TGTGCCACCAGCAGAGGGGGAGGGAACACCGGGGAGCTGTTTTTT
CATSRGGGNTGELFF
>once|TRBJ1-4|TRBV6-5|NA
TGTGCCAGCAGTACTCGGGACTTATTCAATGAAAAACTGTTTTTT
CASSTRDLFNEKLFF
>once|TRBJ2-2|TRBV5-4|NA
TGTGCCAGCAGGGACAGTAACACCGGGGAGCTGTTTTTT
CASRDSNTGELFF
>NA|TRBJ2-1|TRBV29-1|NA
TGCAGCGTTGATCCCATATGCGGCGGGATTCTCTACAATGAGCAGTTCTTC
CSVDPICGGILYNEQFF
>NA|TRBJ1-2|TRBV5-1|TRBD1
TGCGCCAGCAGCCCGCCGAGGACAGGTACGGATGGCTACACCTTC
CASSPPRTGTDGYTF
>NA|TRBJ1-2|TRBV7-9|NA
TGTGCCACCATGGACAGCGAGGTCTATGGCTACACCTTC
CATMDSEVYGYTF
>NA|TRBJ1-4|TRBV6-1|TRBD1
TGTGCCAGCAGAACACCGGGACAGCGGAATGAAAAACTGTTTTTT
CASRTPGQRNEKLFF
>once|TRBJ2-7|TRBV5-4|TRBD1
TGTGCCAGCAGCGCCGCCGGGACAGGGGGCGCATACGAGCAGTACTTC
CASSAAGTGGAYEQYF
>NA|TRBJ1-5|TRBV6-1|NA
TGTGCCAGCAGTGAAGGGGCAGTTCGCAGGGGGCCCCAGCATTTT
CASSEGAVRRGPQHF
>NA|TRBJ2-7|TRBV6-1|TRBD2
TGTGCCAGCAGTGATGGGGGGACTAGCGGGGGGAATTCCTACGAGCAGTACTTC
CASSDGGTSGGNSYEQYF
>NA|TRBJ1-2|TRBV15|NA
TGTGCCACCAGCAGAGAATCAGGGAACCATCACTATGGCTACACCTTC
CATSRESGNHHYGYTF
>once|TRBJ1-1|TRBV7-9|TRBD1
TGTGCCAGCAGCTCAGGACAGGGAATGAACACTGAAGCTTTCTTT
CASSSGQGMNTEAFF
>NA|TRBJ1-2|TRBV6-1|NA
TGTGCCAGTTATGGGGGGGTATATGGCTACACCTTC
CASYGGVYGYTF
>few|TRBJ2-7|TRBV5-6|NA
TGTGCCAGCAGCTCGCTCAGGTTATCTAAGTACTTC
CASSSLRLSKYF
>few|TRBJ1-2|TRBV18|NA
TGTGCCAGCTCGCGTACGGTAGCGGAGCAGCACAGCAAGGTGTATGGCTACACCTTC
CASSRTVAEQHSKVYGYTF
>NA|TRBJ1-2|TRBV12-5|TRBD1
TGTGCTAGTGGCTTTGTGAGGACAGGGGGCAAGTTTGGTTTAAACTATGGCTACACCTTC
CASGFVRTGGKFGLNYGYTF
>NA|TRBJ1-2|TRBV7-2|NA
TGTGCCAGCAGCTTAACGGTGGATTGGGAGGGCTACACCTTC
CASSLTVDWEGYTF
>NA|TRBJ1-2|TRBV7-6|NA
TGTGCCAGCAGCCCCAAGGACAGCCACAACTATGGCTACACCTTC
CASSPKDSHNYGYTF
>NA|TRBJ1-5|TRBV4-2|NA
TGTGCCAGCAGCCGAGCCCCCCCGGGTCACAATCAGCCCCAGCATTTT
CASSRAPPGHNQPQHF
>NA|TRBJ1-1|TRBV5-5|NA
TGTGCCGGGGGGGAGAAAGACACTGAAGCTTTCTTT
CAGGEKDTEAFF
>once|TRBJ2-1|TRBV5-1|TRBD2
TGCGCCAGCAGGCGACTAGCGGGGGGGTACTACTACAATGAGCAGTTCTTC
CASRRLAGGYYYNEQFF